These T cell receptor beta chains were read from a single sample in a study of T cell responses to AZD1222 COVID-19 vaccine. Profiled with immunoSEQ multiplex PCR; TCRdb holds only in-frame clones, not every one. The sample records approximately 150,000 clones, around 90% being singletons. The material sequenced was peripheral blood, taken on day 0 of AZD1222 vaccination. These receptors were obtained from an adult in good health. Both conserved end residues are part of each CDR3. D genes are given only for firm matches. Some rows have no size entry. The others give once, few or many, or a class for an expanded clone.

>TRBJ1-2|few|NA|TRBV19
TGTGCCAGCCGGGACGGGAACTATGGCTACACCTTC
CASRDGNYGYTF
>TRBJ2-3|NA|TRBD2|TRBV7-9
TGTGCCAGCAGCTTACTGGGACTAGGATTAGCAGATACGCAGTATTTT
CASSLLGLGLADTQYF
>TRBJ2-3|NA|TRBD2|TRBV5-4
TGTGCCAGCAGCTTGGATGGACTAGCGGCCACAGATACGCAGTATTTT
CASSLDGLAATDTQYF
>TRBJ1-1|once|NA|TRBV5-1
TGCGCCAGCAGCAGAGGAGGGGCTGAAGCTTTCTTT
CASSRGGAEAFF
>TRBJ2-7|NA|NA|TRBV5-1
TGCGCCAGCACCCAGGGAAATGGACCCTACGAGCAGTACTTC
CASTQGNGPYEQYF
>TRBJ2-1|NA|TRBD2|TRBV12-5
TGTGCTAGTGGTTTGGTACAAGTAGGGCTAGCGGGAGGGCCGGGCTCCTACAATGAGCAGTTCTTC
CASGLVQVGLAGGPGSYNEQFF
>TRBJ2-6|NA|NA|TRBV18
TGTGCCAGCTCACTCCGGACCGCTCAAGGGGCCAACGTCCTGACTTTC
CASSLRTAQGANVLTF
>TRBJ2-4|NA|NA|TRBV6-5
TGTGCCAGCAGTTACAATGCGGCCGGGGCCAAAAACATTCAGTACTTC
CASSYNAAGAKNIQYF
>TRBJ2-2|NA|NA|TRBV7-2
TGTGCCAGCAGCTTACAGATAGGATCCGGGGAGCTGTTTTTT
CASSLQIGSGELFF
>TRBJ1-1|NA|NA|TRBV11-3
TGTGCCAGCAGCACAACCGGGGGCACTGAAGCTTTCTTT
CASSTTGGTEAFF
>TRBJ2-3|NA|TRBD2|TRBV5-1
TGCGCCAGCAGCTTCTCGACTAGCGGAAGCACAGATACGCAGTATTTT
CASSFSTSGSTDTQYF
>TRBJ2-2|once|NA|TRBV7-3
TGTGCCAGCAGCCAAACGACAACAGGGACCGGGGAGCTGTTTTTT
CASSQTTTGTGELFF
>TRBJ2-7|few|NA|TRBV18
TGTGCCAGCTCACCAAAAGGACAGACCTACGAGCAGTACTTC
CASSPKGQTYEQYF
>TRBJ1-5|NA|TRBD1|TRBV28
TGTGCCGTCCTATCAGGGGGAAATCAGCCCCAGCATTTT
CAVLSGGNQPQHF
>TRBJ1-1|NA|NA|TRBV25-1
TGTGCCAGCACTCCGGGTCGCGGACAGAGACTATTTGAAGCTTTCTTT
CASTPGRGQRLFEAFF
>TRBJ2-1|few|TRBD2|TRBV10-1
TGCGCCAGCAGTGCGGCTAGCGGGAGCAGGGACAATGAGCAGTTCTTC
CASSAASGSRDNEQFF
>TRBJ2-7|once|NA|TRBV10-3
TGTGCCATCAGGTCCGGGTCCACTCCCTACGAGCAGTACTTC
CAIRSGSTPYEQYF
>TRBJ1-1|NA|TRBD1|TRBV30
TGTGCCTGGAGTGAGACAGGGTGGACTGAAGCTTTCTTT
CAWSETGWTEAFF
>TRBJ2-7|few|NA|TRBV7-9
TGTGCCAGCAGCTGGGGATTAGGCGAGCAGTACTTC
CASSWGLGEQYF
>TRBJ1-1|NA|TRBD1|TRBV9
TGTGCCAGCAGCGTAGTAGGGGGCGCGAGTATAAGCACTGAAGCTTTCTTT
CASSVVGGASISTEAFF
>TRBJ1-2|NA|NA|TRBV18
TGTGCCAGCTCCACCTGGGGGGAAGCTAACTATGGCTACACCTTC
CASSTWGEANYGYTF
>TRBJ1-6|NA|NA|TRBV18
TGTGCCAGCTCACCACGTTCCGGGGACAACAATTCACCCCTCCACTTT
CASSPRSGDNNSPLHF
>TRBJ1-4|NA|TRBD1|TRBV30
TGTGCCTGGAGTCCGGGGACAGGGGAGAAACTGTTTTTT
CAWSPGTGEKLFF
>TRBJ2-7|NA|NA|TRBV4-2
TGTGCCAGCAGCCCTACGGGGTCCTACGAGCAGTACTTC
CASSPTGSYEQYF
>TRBJ1-3|NA|NA|TRBV14
TGTGCCAGCAGCCTAGTGAGAGGGACTGGAAACACCATATATTTT
CASSLVRGTGNTIYF
>TRBJ1-5|NA|NA|TRBV19
TGTGCCAGTAACACTCTGGAAGGTAGGGGCAATCAGCCCCAGCATTTT
CASNTLEGRGNQPQHF
>TRBJ2-4|NA|NA|TRBV18
TGTGCCAGCTCACCCGCGCAGGGAGGTTTTAACGAGAACATTCAGTACTTC
CASSPAQGGFNENIQYF
>TRBJ2-1|NA|TRBD2|TRBV29-1
TGCAGCGTTGTAGTAGGCGGGAGTTACAATGAGCAGTTCTTC
CSVVVGGSYNEQFF
>TRBJ2-7|NA|TRBD1|TRBV11-2
TGTGCCAGCAGCATCGGACAGGGGGCGGCCTACGAGCAGTACTTC
CASSIGQGAAYEQYF
>TRBJ2-7|NA|NA|TRBV19
TGTGCCAGTAGTAGGAGTTGGGTTCGATACGAGCAGTACTTC
CASSRSWVRYEQYF
>TRBJ1-3|NA|NA|TRBV2
TGTGCCAGCTTAAGAGGCTCTGGAAACACCATATATTTT
CASLRGSGNTIYF
>TRBJ2-3|NA|NA|TRBV9
TGTGCCAGCAGCGTAGATTTTGGAGATACGCAGTATTTT
CASSVDFGDTQYF
>TRBJ2-3|NA|NA|TRBV18
TGTGCCAGCTCACTGTTCCCCGATACGCAGTATTTT
CASSLFPDTQYF
>TRBJ2-1|NA|NA|TRBV3-1/TRBV3-2
TGTGCCAGCAGCCAGGTCACAGTACGGTACAATGAGCAGTTCTTC
CASSQVTVRYNEQFF
>TRBJ2-1|NA|NA|TRBV7-3
TGTGCCAGCAGCTTATTGGGGGACTCACACAATGAGCAGTTCTTC
CASSLLGDSHNEQFF
>TRBJ2-6|few|NA|TRBV13
TGTGCCAGCAGCTTAGGCGATTGGGGTAGAAGCTCTGGGGCCAACGTCCTGACTTTC
CASSLGDWGRSSGANVLTF
>TRBJ2-2|NA|NA|TRBV6-4
TGTGCCAGCAGTGACTCGAGGGGGGGCCGTGACACCGGGGAGCTGTTTTTT
CASSDSRGGRDTGELFF